Listed here are 23 T cell receptor beta chains from one sample, sequenced in a study of shared clonotypes between healthy human individuals. The repertoire was sequenced with immunoSEQ multiplex PCR; TCRdb's copy has only in-frame clones and lacks some. The table has about 640,000 clones, more than 70% seen once. The material sequenced was memory CD4+ T cells sorted from blood. Subset in this sample: CD45RA-negative fraction. These receptor sequences come from a young woman in good health.

V and J are TRBV6-4 and TRBJ1-5; D may be TRBD1 (5 bases). Trimming removed 2 bases at V and 5 bases at J, with 10 bases between. The CDR3 contains 14 residues. Germline V gene sequence: CDR1 MRHNA, CDR2 SNTAGT. The CDR3 here is CASSDAGLDQPQHF. The CDR3 DNA reads as TGTGCCAGCAGTGACGCGGGGCTGGATCAGCCCCAGCATTTT.

The chain joins TRBV7-2 to TRBJ1-2; D perhaps matches TRBD1 (5 bases). The germline gives CDR1 SGHTA, CDR2 FQGNSA. V dropped 8 bases and J dropped 3 bases, with 19 bases sitting between them. The CDR3 length is 15 residues. CDR3 sequence reads: CASSLGMGEYYGYTF. The CDR3 DNA is TGTGCCAGCTCCCTCGGGATGGGGGAATACTATGGCTACACCTTC.

The V call is TRBV9, the J call TRBJ2-1, with 11 nucleotides matching TRBD2. CDR1 and CDR2 from the germline V gene are SGDLS and YYNGEE. The trim removed 0 bases at V and 7 bases at J, leaving 3 bases unmatched. The CDR3 totals 15 residues. The CDR3 DNA reads as TGTGCCAGCAGCGTAGGGACTAGCGGGTTAAATGAGCAGTTCTTC. It encodes CASSVGTSGLNEQFF. The whole variable domain, filled in from reference TRBV9 and TRBJ2-1, reads DSGVTQTPKHLITATGQRVTLRCSPRSGDLSVYWYQQSLDQGLQFLIQYYNGEERAKGNILERFSAQQFPDLHSELNLSSLELGDSALYFCASSVGTSGLNEQFFGPGTRLTVL.

The V and J genes are TRBV5-1 and TRBJ2-2; 9 positions match TRBD1. The CDR3 has 16 residues. The V segment lost 0 bases and the J segment 6 bases; nucleotides outside the gene matches: 6. Germline V lookup: CDR1 SGHRS, CDR2 YFSETQ. The CDR3 DNA follows: TGCGCCAGCAGCTTGGCCCAGGGACAGGGCGCCGGGGAGCTGTTTTTT. Translating gives CASSLAQGQGAGELFF.

This clone was counted many times. Other DNA variants within this sample encode the same CDR3. The chain carries TRBV5-1 and TRBJ2-2, with 7 nucleotides matching TRBD1. The J segment lost 7 bases and the V segment lost 0 bases, leaving 6 bases of the junction unmatched. This CDR3 is 15 amino acids long. Germline V gene sequence: CDR1 SGHRS, CDR2 YFSETQ. CDR3 loop: CASSLGDRDFGELFF. CDR3 DNA sequence: TGCGCCAGCAGCTTGGGCGACAGGGATTTCGGGGAGCTGTTTTTT.

The gene calls are TRBV5-1 and TRBJ2-7, with D perhaps given as TRBD1 or TRBD2 (5 bases each). Germline CDR1 is SGHRS and CDR2 is YFSETQ. This CDR3 has 15 amino acids. The V gene lost 2 bases and the J gene lost 3 bases, with 15 bases spanning the gap. CDR3 sequence: CASSLEGAGDYEQYF. In DNA, the CDR3 is TGCGCCAGCAGCTTAGAAGGGGCCGGGGACTACGAGCAGTACTTC. Full variable domain (rest looked up from reference TRBV5-1 and TRBJ2-7): KAGVTQTPRYLIKTRGQQVTLSCSPISGHRSVSWYQQTPGQGLQFLFEYFSETQRNKGNFPGRFSGRQFSNSRSEMNVSTLELGDSALYLCASSLEGAGDYEQYFGPGTRLTVT.

The chain employs TRBV18 and TRBJ2-7; D is perhaps TRBD1 or TRBD2 (5 bases each). The CDR3 totals 14 residues. The V gene's germline CDR1 is KGHSH and CDR2 LQKENI. Trimming cost V 6 bases and J 2 bases, with 14 bases left between them. CDR3 loop: CASSTRTLAYEQYF. For the CDR3, the DNA is TGTGCCAGCTCCACTCGGACACTAGCCTACGAGCAGTACTTC.

The chain uses TRBV19 and TRBJ1-2; TRBD1 matches 10 bases. Trimming took 8 bases from V and 8 from J; bases not matched to a gene: 11. Germline V lookup: CDR1 LNHDA, CDR2 SQIVND (reference sequence). The CDR3 runs 14 residues. CDR3 amino acids: CASRFRDRGEGYTF. The DNA of the CDR3 is TGTGCCAGTCGGTTCCGGGACAGGGGAGAGGGCTACACCTTC.

The J gene is TRBJ2-7, the V gene TRBV28; 7 positions agree with TRBD2. The CDR3 totals 15 residues. Germline V gene lookup returns CDR1 MDHEN and CDR2 SYDVKM. V trimming: 4 bases; J trimming: 5 bases; junction bases outside the gene matches: 11. The CDR3 loop is CASSSPSGKRHEQYF. CDR3 bases: TGTGCCAGCAGTTCTCCGAGCGGGAAGCGGCACGAGCAGTACTTC.

Note on this clone: This CDR3 is also generated by other DNA sequences in the sample. The chain recombines TRBV2 with TRBJ2-7; 10 bases are shared with TRBD2. CDR1 and CDR2 (germline): SNHLY, FYNNEI. The V segment lost 8 bases and the J segment 3 bases; nucleotides outside the gene matches: 4. This CDR3 has 13 residues. CDR3 bases: TGTGCCAGCCGGGCTAGCGGGAGCTACGAGCAGTACTTC. It encodes CASRASGSYEQYF.

The rearrangement uses TRBV2 and TRBJ1-2; D may be TRBD1 (6 bases). The CDR3 totals 14 residues. CDR1 SNHLY and CDR2 FYNNEI come from the germline V gene. The V end lost 6 bases, the J end lost 8 bases, and 19 bases lay between the germline ends. In DNA form, the CDR3 reads TGTGCCAGCAGCACCGGACAGACCGGGAAAGGCTACACCTTC. Protein sequence: CASSTGQTGKGYTF.

This sequence joins TRBV28 and TRBJ2-7; 11 bases map to TRBD1. The length of the CDR3 is 17 residues. Germline CDR1 reads MDHEN; CDR2 reads SYDVKM. Germline trimming cut 5 bases from V and 2 bases from J; bases unmatched to any gene: 11. Here the CDR3 reads CASSPGQGAFRAYEQYF. DNA of the CDR3: TGTGCCAGCAGTCCAGGACAGGGGGCGTTCAGGGCCTACGAGCAGTACTTC.

The CDR3 sequence: CASSRDTEGTTLSTGELFF. The CDR3 DNA reads as TGTGCCAGCAGCCGAGATACCGAGGGAACGACCTTGAGCACCGGGGAGCTGTTTTTT. The chain has TRBV4-2 and TRBJ2-2, with D possibly matching TRBD2 (5 bases). The CDR3 runs to 19 residues. V was trimmed by 4 bases and J by 4 bases, leaving 25 bases between them. Germline V gives CDR1 LGHNA, CDR2 YNFKEQ.

This rearrangement joins TRBV4-1 to TRBJ2-1; possibly TRBD2 for D (5 bases). The CDR3 has 22 amino acids. V shed 1 base and J shed 0 bases, with 28 bases lying between them. Germline V CDR1 and CDR2: MGHRA, YSYEKL. The CDR3: CASSQGRPGTMMGKSSYNEQFF. CDR3 bases: TGCGCCAGCAGCCAAGGAAGACCGGGAACGATGATGGGGAAGAGCTCCTACAATGAGCAGTTCTTC.

This chain connects TRBV27 to TRBJ2-7; 9 nucleotides match TRBD1. V lost 3 bases and J lost 2; bases outside the gene matches: 5. The CDR3 length is 15 residues. CDR1 is MNHEY and CDR2 is SMNVEV in the germline V gene (reference sequence). The CDR3 spells CASSFGQGNTYEQYF. CDR3 DNA sequence: TGTGCCAGCAGTTTCGGACAGGGGAATACCTACGAGCAGTACTTC.

A remark on this clone: This may arise from a read error, as a much more abundant clone is one base away. This chain connects TRBV11-1 to TRBJ2-7; 9 bases map to TRBD2. The J segment lost 0 bases and the V segment lost 0 bases, leaving 0 bases of the junction unmatched. This CDR3 is built from 15 residues. The germline V gene has CDR1 SGHAT and CDR2 FQDESV (reference sequence). CDR3 amino acids: CASSLASGSSYEQYF. The DNA for the CDR3 is TGTGCCAGCAGCTTAGCTAGCGGGAGCTCCTACGAGCAGTACTTC.

The chain joins TRBV7-3 to TRBJ2-5; 8 nucleotides line up with TRBD2. In germline, CDR1 is SGHTA, CDR2 FQGTGA. The length of the CDR3 is 15 residues. Germline trimming cut 5 bases from V and 2 bases from J; bases unmatched to any gene: 7. The CDR3 region is CASSVNSGAQETQYF. The CDR3 nucleotides are TGTGCCAGCAGCGTAAATAGCGGGGCACAAGAGACCCAGTACTTC.

The chain combines TRBV6-5 with TRBJ2-1; D is unresolved. Trimming shortened V by 2 bases and J by 8 bases, and 16 bases separated the two germline ends. The CDR3 consists of 15 residues. Germline V gene lookup returns CDR1 MNHEY and CDR2 SVGAGI. CDR3 region: CASSYAGHPPDEQFF. The CDR3 DNA reads as TGTGCCAGCAGTTACGCTGGCCATCCCCCGGATGAGCAGTTCTTC.

The V gene is TRBV9, the J gene TRBJ2-3; D unclear. This CDR3 has 14 residues. Between the trimmed V and J ends, which lost 1 base and 0 bases, there was a span of 6 bases. CDR1 and CDR2 from the germline V gene are SGDLS and YYNGEE. This CDR3 is CASSVTTSTDTQYF. CDR3 bases: TGTGCCAGCAGCGTAACCACTAGCACAGATACGCAGTATTTT. The variable domain in full, completed from reference TRBV9 and TRBJ2-3, reads DSGVTQTPKHLITATGQRVTLRCSPRSGDLSVYWYQQSLDQGLQFLIQYYNGEERAKGNILERFSAQQFPDLHSELNLSSLELGDSALYFCASSVTTSTDTQYFGPGTRLTVL.

The J gene is TRBJ1-1, the V gene TRBV7-8; D gene ambiguous. V was pared by 4 bases and J by 1 base, with 7 bases between. The CDR3 extends over 13 amino acids. Looked up from germline, CDR1 is SGHVS and CDR2 is FQNEAQ. Here the CDR3 DNA reads TGTGCCAGCAGCTCAACACAGAACACTGAAGCTTTCTTT. Encoded protein: CASSSTQNTEAFF.

This chain joins TRBV6-1 and TRBJ2-3; unclear D gene. The CDR3 runs 13 residues. Germline CDR1 reads MNHNS; CDR2 reads SASEGT. V was clipped by 8 bases and J by 2 bases, with 11 bases between them. The CDR3 DNA reads TGTGCCAGCCTCCCGACAAACACAGATACGCAGTATTTT. This sequence encodes CASLPTNTDTQYF.

The rearrangement joins TRBV18 to TRBJ1-2, with D possibly being TRBD1 (6 bases). V was shortened by 2 bases and J by 0 bases, with 10 bases between the two germline ends. The length of the CDR3 is 15 residues. Per germline, CDR1 KGHSH and CDR2 LQKENI. As DNA, the CDR3 is TGTGCCAGCTCACCAAGACAGGAAGCTAACTATGGCTACACCTTC. Encoded protein: CASSPRQEANYGYTF.

The chain combines TRBV21-1 with TRBJ2-1; the table's TRBD2 call for D was not verified on the DNA. TRBV21-1 constitutes a pseudogene. This CDR3 region has 16 residues. The CDR3 is CASSGRLAGVYNEQFF. DNA of the CDR3: TGTGCCAGCAGCGGACGACTAGCGGGAGTCTACAATGAGCAGTTCTTC.